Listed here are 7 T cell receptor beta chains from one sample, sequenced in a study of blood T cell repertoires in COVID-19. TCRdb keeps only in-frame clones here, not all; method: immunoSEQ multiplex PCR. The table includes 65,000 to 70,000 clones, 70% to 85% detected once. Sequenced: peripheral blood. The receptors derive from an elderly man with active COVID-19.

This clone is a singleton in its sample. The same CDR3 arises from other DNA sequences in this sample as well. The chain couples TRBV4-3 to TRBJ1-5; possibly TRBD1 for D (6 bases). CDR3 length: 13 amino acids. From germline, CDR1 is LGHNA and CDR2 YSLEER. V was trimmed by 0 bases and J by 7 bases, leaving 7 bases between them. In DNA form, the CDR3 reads TGCGCCAGCAGCCAAGACAGGGGCCAGCCCCAGCATTTT. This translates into CASSQDRGQPQHF.

The CDR3, as DNA: TGTGCCAGCACTGTACCGGGAGCCTACGAGCAGTACTTC. Encoded protein: CASTVPGAYEQYF. This chain links TRBV7-9 with TRBJ2-7; tentatively, D is TRBD2 (6 bases). Germline CDR1 reads SEHNR; CDR2 reads FQNEAQ (reference sequence). There are 13 residues in the CDR3. Trimming stripped 7 bases from V and 2 bases from J, with 12 bases between.

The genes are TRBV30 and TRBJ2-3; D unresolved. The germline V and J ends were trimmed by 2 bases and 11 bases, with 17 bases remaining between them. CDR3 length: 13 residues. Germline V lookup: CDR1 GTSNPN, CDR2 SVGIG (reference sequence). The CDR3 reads CAWSTSQRNRQYF. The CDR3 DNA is TGTGCCTGGAGTACCTCCCAGCGAAATCGGCAGTATTTT.

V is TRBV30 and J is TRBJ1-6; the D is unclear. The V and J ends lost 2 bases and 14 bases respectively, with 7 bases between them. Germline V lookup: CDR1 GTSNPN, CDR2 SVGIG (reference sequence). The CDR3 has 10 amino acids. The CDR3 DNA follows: TGTGCCTGGAGTCGAACAGCCCTCCACTTT. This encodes CAWSRTALHF.

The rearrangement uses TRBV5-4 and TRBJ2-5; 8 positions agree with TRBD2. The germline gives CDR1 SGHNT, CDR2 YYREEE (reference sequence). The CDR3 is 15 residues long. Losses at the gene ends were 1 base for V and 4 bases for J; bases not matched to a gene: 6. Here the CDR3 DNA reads TGTGCCAGCAGCTTGAAGGCGGGAGGAGGAGAGACCCAGTACTTC. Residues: CASSLKAGGGETQYF.

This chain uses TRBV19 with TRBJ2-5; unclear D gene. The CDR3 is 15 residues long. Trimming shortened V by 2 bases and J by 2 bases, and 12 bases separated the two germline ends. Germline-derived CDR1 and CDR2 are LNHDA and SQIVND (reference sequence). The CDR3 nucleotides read TGTGCCAGTAGTATAAACTGGCAGGCTCAAGAGACCCAGTACTTC. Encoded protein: CASSINWQAQETQYF.

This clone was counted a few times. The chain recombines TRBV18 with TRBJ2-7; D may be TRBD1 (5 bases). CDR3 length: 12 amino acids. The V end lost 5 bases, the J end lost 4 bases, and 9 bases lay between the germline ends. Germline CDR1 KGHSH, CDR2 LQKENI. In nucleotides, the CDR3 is TGTGCCAGCTCAACAGGTTTATACGAGCAGTACTTC. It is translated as CASSTGLYEQYF.